This is a list of T cell receptor beta chains from one sample in a study of graft-versus-host responses after intestinal transplantation. TCRdb keeps only in-frame clones here, not all; method: immunoSEQ multiplex PCR. Counted here are some 92,000 clones, 92% occurring once; the ten biggest clones make up about 0.3%. Their cognate antigens are unknown. The material was unstimulated CD4+ T cells sorted from spleen or lymph node cells, obtained before intestinal transplant. All receptors derive from a human donor who received an intestinal transplant. Both conserved end residues are part of each CDR3. A D gene is named only where the DNA matches it firmly. Some rows have no size entry. The others give once, few or many, or a class for an expanded clone.

15 TRBD2 TRBJ2-1 TRBV5-1 - TGCGCCAGCAGCTCGACAGCGGGAGATCCCCATGAGCAGTTCTTC CASSSTAGDPHEQFF
18 - TRBJ2-5 TRBV4-1 - TGCGCCAGCAGCCAAGATCCCGGCGGGAAGAGGGGAGCGGAGACCCAGTACTTC CASSQDPGGKRGAETQYF
14 TRBD1 TRBJ1-2 TRBV5-1 - TGCGCCAGCAGCTTCTCGACAGGGGAAGTTGGCTACACCTTC CASSFSTGEVGYTF
12 - TRBJ1-2 TRBV6-6 - TGTGCCAGCAGCGGAAAGAACTATGGCTACACCTTC CASSGKNYGYTF
15 - TRBJ1-2 TRBV18 once TGTGCCAGCTCTGGACAGAGGAACACTAACTATGGCTACACCTTC CASSGQRNTNYGYTF
16 TRBD1 TRBJ2-2 TRBV7-9 once TGTGCCAGTGTACGCAGGGACAGCCCGAACACCGGGGAGCTGTTTTTT CASVRRDSPNTGELFF
16 - TRBJ2-5 TRBV27 - TGTGCCAGCAGCCGCACCTGGGCAGGATCTCAAGAGACCCAGTACTTC CASSRTWAGSQETQYF
15 - TRBJ2-5 TRBV19 once TGTGCCAGTAGTATAGGCGGAGCGCAACAAGAGACCCAGTACTTC CASSIGGAQQETQYF
14 - TRBJ2-1 TRBV6-5 once TGTGCCAGCAGTTATACATCACGGGTGGGTGAGCAGTTCTTC CASSYTSRVGEQFF
19 TRBD1 TRBJ1-4 TRBV5-6 - TGTGCCAGCAGCTTCTCGACCCAGGACAGGAGAACAACTAATGAAAAACTGTTTTTT CASSFSTQDRRTTNEKLFF
16 TRBD1 TRBJ2-2 TRBV5-6 - TGTGCCAGCAGCCAGTACGGGACAGGAAACACCGGGGAGCTGTTTTTT CASSQYGTGNTGELFF
15 TRBD1 TRBJ1-5 TRBV2 - TGTGCCAGCAGTGAAGAGGGGGCCCCCAATCAGCCCCAGCATTTT CASSEEGAPNQPQHF
16 TRBD2 TRBJ2-5 TRBV10-3 - TGTGCCATCAGTGACCTACCGGGACTAGCACAAGAGACCCAGTACTTC CAISDLPGLAQETQYF
16 TRBD2 TRBJ2-2 TRBV7-6 once TGTGCCAGCAGCCCACTGGGAGGGGCGAACACCGGGGAGCTGTTTTTT CASSPLGGANTGELFF
13 - TRBJ2-7 TRBV7-8 - TGTGCCAGCAGCTTAGTCCGCTCCTACGAGCAGTACTTC CASSLVRSYEQYF
18 - TRBJ2-6 TRBV28 - TGTGCCAGCAGTACGAACACCGGGCCCAGGGCTGGGGCCAACGTCCTGACTTTC CASSTNTGPRAGANVLTF
14 TRBD1 TRBJ1-2 TRBV5-6 - TGTGCCAGCAGCTTGCGGACAGGCCCCTATGGCTACACCTTC CASSLRTGPYGYTF
13 - TRBJ2-7 TRBV25-1 few TGTGCCAGCAGTCAAGGGGCAAGGTACGAGCAGTACTTC CASSQGARYEQYF
14 - TRBJ2-3 TRBV6-5 - TGTGCCAGCAGTTCCCAGGGGCGCACAGATACGCAGTATTTT CASSSQGRTDTQYF
15 TRBD2 TRBJ2-5 TRBV5-8 - TGTGCCAGCAGCTTGCTAGCGGGAGTGGGAGAGACCCAGTACTTC CASSLLAGVGETQYF
16 TRBD1 TRBJ1-2 TRBV5-6 - TGTGCCAGCAGCTTGGGGCCTAACAGGGGGGCCTATGGCTACACCTTC CASSLGPNRGAYGYTF
15 - TRBJ1-3 TRBV5-1 - TGCGCCAGCAGCTTGGACAGATCCTCTGGAAACACCATATATTTT CASSLDRSSGNTIYF
15 - TRBJ2-7 TRBV28 - TGTGCCAGCAGCACCGTTAGGGGACGAGGTAGTCGCCAGTACTTC CASSTVRGRGSRQYF
19 - TRBJ1-2 TRBV19 - TGTGCCAGTAGTATGGGGCTTTGGGGGCGGGGCCACTCGGACTATGGCTACACCTTC CASSMGLWGRGHSDYGYTF
15 - TRBJ2-7 TRBV15 - TGTGCCACCAGCAGAGATCGTGACATCACCTACGAGCAGTACTTC CATSRDRDITYEQYF
14 - TRBJ2-5 TRBV18 - TGTGCCAGCTCACCATCAGGGGCCCAAGAGACCCAGTACTTC CASSPSGAQETQYF
14 - TRBJ2-1 TRBV7-2 - TGTGCCAGCAGCTTACAGGAGGGAGCTAATGAGCAGTTCTTC CASSLQEGANEQFF
13 - TRBJ1-5 TRBV2 - TGTGCCAGCTCGGGGAGGCTCAATCAGCCCCAGCATTTT CASSGRLNQPQHF
14 - TRBJ2-3 TRBV15 - TGTGCCACCAGCAGGGCGGAGGTGGCAGATACGCAGTATTTT CATSRAEVADTQYF
15 TRBD1 TRBJ2-1 TRBV5-1 - TGCGCCAGCAGCGGAGGACAGGGATCCTACAATGAGCAGTTCTTC CASSGGQGSYNEQFF
15 - TRBJ2-3 TRBV7-3 - TGTGCCAGCAGCTTCGGCACTAGCAACACAGATACGCAGTATTTT CASSFGTSNTDTQYF
11 - TRBJ2-5 TRBV30 - TGTGCCTGGACCCGGGAGTGGACCCAGTACTTC CAWTREWTQYF
15 TRBD2 TRBJ2-1 TRBV19 - TGTGCCAGTAGTATGATACGGGGACTAGCCGTTGAGCAGTTCTTC CASSMIRGLAVEQFF
18 - TRBJ2-1 TRBV7-3 - TGTGCCAGCAGCTTAGGTAGTAGTCCTCTTAGCTCCTACAATGAGCAGTTCTTC CASSLGSSPLSSYNEQFF
17 - TRBJ2-6 TRBV25-1 - TGTGCCAGCAGTGCGAGGGGGTTAGGCTCTGGGGCCAACGTCCTGACTTTC CASSARGLGSGANVLTF
15 - TRBJ1-5 TRBV28 few TGTGCCAGCAGTCGCCTACCCGATAGCAATCAGCCCCAGCATTTT CASSRLPDSNQPQHF
15 TRBD1 TRBJ1-1 TRBV2 once TGTGCCAGCAGTGGGGACAGTCCCCTGAACACTGAAGCTTTCTTT CASSGDSPLNTEAFF
13 - TRBJ1-1 TRBV5-1 - TGCGCCAGCAGCTTTTCGGTAAACACTGAAGCTTTCTTT CASSFSVNTEAFF
12 TRBD1 TRBJ1-2 TRBV5-1 - TGCGCCAGCAGCCGGGGACAGGTCGGCTACACCTTC CASSRGQVGYTF
13 - TRBJ1-2 TRBV10-2 - TGCGCCAGCTGGAGCCGTTCTAACTATGGCTACACCTTC CASWSRSNYGYTF
16 TRBD2 TRBJ2-1 TRBV6-5 - TGTGCCAGCAGTTATGGGACTAGCGGGACCTACAATGAGCAGTTCTTC CASSYGTSGTYNEQFF
15 - TRBJ2-7 TRBV18 - TGTGCCAGCTCACTAGACAGGAGACAGCTCTACGAGCAGTACTTC CASSLDRRQLYEQYF
15 - TRBJ2-3 TRBV29-1 - TGCAGCGTTGTGTCCCTGGCTGGGAGCACAGATACGCAGTATTTT CSVVSLAGSTDTQYF
15 - TRBJ1-5 TRBV27 - TGTGCCAGCAGTTTATCAGTGACAGCTATCAGCCCCCAGCATTTT CASSLSVTAISPQHF
12 - TRBJ2-5 TRBV30 - TGTGCCTGGAGTGTAGAGGGAGAGACCCAGTACTTC CAWSVEGETQYF
14 - TRBJ2-4 TRBV29-1 - TGCAGCGTCCAGAGGGGGGAGGCCAAAAACATTCAGTACTTC CSVQRGEAKNIQYF
17 TRBD1 TRBJ1-5 TRBV19 - TGTGCCAGTAGTATAGAAAGGACAGGGAAGACGATTCAGCCCCAGCATTTT CASSIERTGKTIQPQHF
13 - TRBJ2-7 TRBV19 - TGTGCCAGTACCCGCGGTCATCCCTACGAGCAGTACTTC CASTRGHPYEQYF